The 26 T cell receptor beta chains presented below share a single source sample, sequenced in a study of blood T cell repertoires in COVID-19. Here immunoSEQ multiplex PCR was the method, and the copy in TCRdb shows in-frame clones only, minus some. The sample comprises around 95,000 clones, around four fifths of which are singletons, and roughly an eighth rests with the top ten. The sequenced material came from peripheral blood. The origin of the receptors is a man between 45 and 60 years old with active or convalescent COVID-19.

This clone was seen once. V gene TRBV19 combines with J gene TRBJ2-1; TRBD2 matches 7 bases. Looked up from germline, CDR1 is LNHDA and CDR2 is SQIVND (reference sequence). J was trimmed by 0 bases and V by 8 bases; bases with no gene match: 4. This CDR3 contains 14 residues. CDR3: CASWGGSSYNEQFF. CDR3 bases: TGTGCCAGTTGGGGCGGGAGCTCCTACAATGAGCAGTTCTTC. Full variable domain (remainder filled in from reference TRBV19 and TRBJ2-1): DGGITQSPKYLFRKEGQNVTLSCEQNLNHDAMYWYRQDPGQGLRLIYYSQIVNDFQKGDIAEGYSVSREKKESFPLTVTSAQKNPTAFYLCASWGGSSYNEQFFGPGTRLTVL.

The chain links TRBV9 to TRBJ2-7; 9 bases fit TRBD1. Germline V gene data show CDR1 as SGDLS and CDR2 as YYNGEE. The CDR3 is 15 residues long. With V trimmed by 0 bases and J by 5 bases, 6 bases remained unmatched. CDR3 sequence reads: CASSVEDRGFDEQYF. As DNA, the CDR3 is TGTGCCAGCAGCGTAGAGGACAGGGGATTCGACGAGCAGTACTTC.

This rearrangement joins TRBV19 to TRBJ1-1; the D is unclear. Germline CDR1 and CDR2: LNHDA and SQIVND (reference sequence). The V end was cut by 1 base, the J end by 4 bases, with 10 bases between. This CDR3 has 14 residues. The chain's CDR3 is CASSIGAPGTEAFF. The CDR3 DNA reads as TGTGCCAGTAGTATAGGTGCCCCGGGCACTGAAGCTTTCTTT.

The chain has TRBV11-2 and TRBJ1-6; 8 bases agree with TRBD1. The CDR3 totals 13 residues. From germline, CDR1 is SGHAT and CDR2 FQNNGV. The trim removed 8 bases at V and 7 bases at J, leaving 4 bases unmatched. This CDR3 reads CASGRDRNSPLHF. For the CDR3, the DNA is TGTGCCAGCGGCCGGGACAGGAATTCACCCCTCCACTTT. Looking up the rest from reference TRBV11-2 and TRBJ1-6 gives the full variable domain: EAGVAQSPRYKIIEKRQSVAFWCNPISGHATLYWYQQILGQGPKLLIQFQNNGVVDDSQLPKDRFSAERLKGVDSTLKIQPAKLEDSAVYLCASGRDRNSPLHFGNGTRLTVT.

The gene calls are TRBV2 and TRBJ1-5, with D unclear. Per germline, CDR1 SNHLY and CDR2 FYNNEI. The CDR3 is made up of 15 amino acids. Trimming pared 3 bases from V and 0 bases from J, leaving 9 bases between. The CDR3 sequence: CASSEGRNSNQPQHF. The DNA for the CDR3 is TGTGCCAGCAGTGAGGGGAGGAATAGCAATCAGCCCCAGCATTTT. Variable domain in full (rest from reference TRBV2 and TRBJ1-5): EPEVTQTPSHQVTQMGQEVILRCVPISNHLYFYWYRQILGQKVEFLVSFYNNEISEKSEIFDDQFSVERPDGSNFTLKIRSTKLEDSAMYFCASSEGRNSNQPQHFGDGTRLSIL.

This clone has only one observation. The chain couples TRBV3-1 (or the pseudogene TRBV3-2) to TRBJ2-1, with a tentative D call TRBD1 (5 bases). Looked up from germline, CDR1 is LGHDT and CDR2 is YNNKEL (reference sequence). The ends were cut back, 10 bases at V and 6 bases at J, with 19 bases in the middle. The CDR3 is made up of 14 amino acids. DNA of the CDR3: TGTGCCATCCAAAGACCAGGGCCAACCAATGAGCAGTTCTTC. Protein product: CAIQRPGPTNEQFF.

The rearrangement joins TRBV9 to TRBJ2-5; D is possibly TRBD1 (5 bases). The CDR3 is made up of 15 amino acids. The V gene lost 0 bases and the J gene lost 5 bases, with 14 bases spanning the gap. Germline V gene data show CDR1 as SGDLS and CDR2 as YYNGEE. The CDR3 nucleotides are TGTGCCAGCAGCGTAGTCCAGGGTCCTTTGGAGACCCAGTACTTC. It yields the protein CASSVVQGPLETQYF. Using reference TRBV9 and TRBJ2-5 for the parts outside the CDR3, the full variable domain is DSGVTQTPKHLITATGQRVTLRCSPRSGDLSVYWYQQSLDQGLQFLIQYYNGEERAKGNILERFSAQQFPDLHSELNLSSLELGDSALYFCASSVVQGPLETQYFGPGTRLLVL.

The V gene is TRBV5-1, the J gene TRBJ1-6, with D possibly matching TRBD1 (6 bases). This CDR3 comprises 16 residues. Germline V gene lookup returns CDR1 SGHRS and CDR2 YFSETQ. With 0 bases removed from V and 7 bases from J, the gap between germline ends came to 14 bases. CDR3 region: CASSLGVTGGNSPLHF. CDR3 bases: TGCGCCAGCAGCTTGGGAGTGACAGGAGGCAATTCACCCCTCCACTTT.

The chain couples TRBV19 to TRBJ1-4; tentative D call: TRBD1 (6 bases). V was trimmed by 6 bases and J by 7 bases, leaving 15 bases between them. The CDR3 loop spans 14 amino acids. Germline CDR1 and CDR2: LNHDA and SQIVND (reference sequence). The CDR3 nucleotides read TGTGCCAGTAGCCTGGGGGCGAGGGTTGAAAAACTGTTTTTT. Residues: CASSLGARVEKLFF.

This clone was detected once. This chain joins TRBV6-6 and TRBJ2-7; D perhaps matches TRBD2 (6 bases). V dropped 4 bases and J dropped 4 bases, with 14 bases sitting between them. CDR1 is MNHNY and CDR2 is SVGAGI in the germline V gene (reference sequence). CDR3 length: 14 residues. The CDR3 sequence: CASSLDRESYEQYF. The CDR3 region has the DNA TGTGCCAGCAGTTTGGATCGGGAGTCTTACGAGCAGTACTTC.

This clone appeared once. The V call is TRBV7-3, the J call TRBJ2-6; D ambiguous. The V end was cut by 5 bases, the J end by 4 bases, with 12 bases between. Germline assignment: CDR1 SGHTA and CDR2 FQGTGA. CDR3 length: 15 residues. CDR3 residues: CASSPEVAGANVLTF. The CDR3 DNA sequence: TGTGCCAGCAGCCCCGAGGTAGCAGGGGCCAACGTCCTGACTTTC. Full variable domain (missing parts from reference TRBV7-3 and TRBJ2-6): GAGVSQTPSNKVTEKGKYVELRCDPISGHTALYWYRQSLGQGPEFLIYFQGTGAADDSGLPNDRFFAVRPEGSVSTLKIQRTERGDSAVYLCASSPEVAGANVLTFGAGSRLTVL.

The rearrangement joins TRBV18 to TRBJ1-1; 8 nucleotides agree with TRBD1. This CDR3 has 14 amino acids. After removal of 2 bases from V and 5 bases from J, the junction contained 4 bases not matched to a gene. CDR1 is KGHSH, CDR2 LQKENI, per germline. The CDR3 DNA reads TGTGCCAGCTCACCAGGGACAGGATGGACTGAAGCTTTCTTT. Its protein product is CASSPGTGWTEAFF.

DNA of the CDR3: TGCGCCAGCAGCCCCCAACCGGGACTAGCGGACCAAGAGACCCAGTACTTC. It yields the protein CASSPQPGLADQETQYF. The J gene is TRBJ2-5, the V gene TRBV5-1; 11 bases line up with TRBD2. The CDR3 is made up of 17 amino acids. J was trimmed by 0 bases and V by 4 bases; bases with no gene match: 8. Germline lookup yields CDR1 SGHRS and CDR2 YFSETQ.

The chain employs TRBV10-3 and TRBJ1-1, with 7 nucleotides matching TRBD1. Germline V CDR1 and CDR2: ENHRY, SYGVKD. The V segment lost 5 bases and the J segment 6 bases; nucleotides outside the gene matches: 12. This CDR3 region has 15 residues. CDR3 nucleotide sequence: TGTGCCATCAGTCCGTGGGACAGTCGGGGATCTGAAGCTTTCTTT. Translation: CAISPWDSRGSEAFF.

The chain recombines TRBV7-2 with TRBJ2-7; D perhaps matches TRBD2 (5 bases). The V end was cut by 5 bases, the J end by 5 bases, with 16 bases between. The CDR3 extends over 14 amino acids. Germline V gene lookup returns CDR1 SGHTA and CDR2 FQGNSA. The CDR3 loop reads CASSRTGLIHEQYF. In DNA, the CDR3 is TGTGCCAGCAGCCGTACGGGGTTAATCCACGAGCAGTACTTC.

V and J are TRBV28 and TRBJ2-7, with D possibly matching TRBD2 (6 bases). Per the germline V gene, CDR1 is MDHEN and CDR2 is SYDVKM. The CDR3 loop spans 15 amino acids. The V end lost 5 bases, the J end lost 1 base, and 15 bases lay between the germline ends. CDR3 sequence (DNA): TGTGCCAGCAGTCCCGCCGGGACTTCTTCCTACGAGCAGTACTTC. This gives the protein CASSPAGTSSYEQYF.

The chain is built from TRBV18 and TRBJ1-1; perhaps TRBD1 as D (5 bases). Looked up from germline, CDR1 is KGHSH and CDR2 is LQKENI. V lost 0 bases and J lost 4, with 12 bases in between. The length of the CDR3 is 15 residues. CDR3 region: CASSPPSHRGTEAFF. CDR3 sequence (DNA): TGTGCCAGCTCACCACCGAGTCATAGGGGCACTGAAGCTTTCTTT.

This clone was seen a handful of times. This chain links TRBV2 with TRBJ2-4, with TRBD2 identical over 11 bases. V shed 2 bases and J 6 bases; nucleotides not matched to a gene: 9. Germline V gene lookup returns CDR1 SNHLY and CDR2 FYNNEI. The CDR3 has 17 residues. CDR3 DNA: TGTGCCAGCAGTGAAAGGGCCCCACTAGCGGGAGCAAACATTCAGTACTTC. The encoded protein is CASSERAPLAGANIQYF.

The chain employs TRBV12-3 or TRBV12-4 and TRBJ2-7; TRBD1 is a possible D gene (6 bases). CDR3 length equals 11 residues. Deletions cut 6 bases from V and 10 bases from J, with 13 bases between. The CDR3 protein is CASRHRAGQYF. The CDR3 nucleotides read TGTGCCAGCAGGCACAGGGCAGGCCAGTACTTC.

The chain combines TRBV18 with TRBJ2-1; TRBD2 matches at 10 bases. The J segment lost 2 bases and the V segment lost 2 bases, leaving 6 bases of the junction unmatched. Germline V gives CDR1 KGHSH, CDR2 LQKENI. This CDR3 spans 17 amino acids. The CDR3 here is CASSPLAGGGTYNEQFF. The CDR3 nucleotides read TGTGCCAGCTCACCATTAGCGGGAGGTGGCACCTACAATGAGCAGTTCTTC.

The chain combines TRBV11-3 with TRBJ2-1; D call uncertain. V lost 6 bases and J lost 4, with 7 bases in between. This CDR3 is built from 12 residues. CDR1 and CDR2 (germline): SGHNT, YENEEA. The CDR3 loop is CASRFSYNEQFF. The CDR3 DNA reads as TGTGCCAGCAGGTTCTCTTACAATGAGCAGTTCTTC.

The V gene is TRBV27, the J gene TRBJ2-3; D perhaps matches TRBD1 (5 bases). The ends were cut back, 2 bases at V and 0 bases at J, with 12 bases in the middle. The CDR3 totals 16 residues. Looked up from germline, CDR1 is MNHEY and CDR2 is SMNVEV (reference sequence). CDR3 coding DNA: TGTGCCAGCAGTTTAAAGGCAGGGATGAGCACAGATACGCAGTATTTT. It yields the protein CASSLKAGMSTDTQYF.

The chain uses TRBV6-5 and TRBJ2-7; D not resolved. V lost 0 bases and J 5 bases, leaving 14 bases between the germline ends. This CDR3 is 15 amino acids long. The germline V gene encodes CDR1 MNHEY and CDR2 SVGAGI. Here the CDR3 DNA reads TGTGCCAGCAGTTACTCGGGCTCCCGCATGGACGAGCAGTACTTC. It encodes CASSYSGSRMDEQYF.

This clone was found a few times. The chain links TRBV18 to TRBJ2-5, with D perhaps TRBD1 (6 bases). The length of the CDR3 is 13 residues. From germline, CDR1 is KGHSH and CDR2 LQKENI. V lost 2 bases and J lost 4, with 8 bases in between. This CDR3 reads CASSPMDRETQYF. The CDR3 DNA reads as TGTGCCAGCTCACCAATGGACAGAGAGACCCAGTACTTC.

V is TRBV7-2 and J is TRBJ2-1, with D maybe TRBD2 (5 bases). The germline CDR1 and CDR2 sequences are SGHTA and FQGNSA. The CDR3 extends over 16 amino acids. V was shortened by 1 base and J by 0 bases, with 10 bases between the two germline ends. The CDR3 protein is CASSLGQRSSYNEQFF. Here the CDR3 DNA reads TGTGCCAGCAGCTTAGGCCAGCGGAGCTCCTACAATGAGCAGTTCTTC. Using reference TRBV7-2 and TRBJ2-1 for the parts outside the CDR3, the full variable domain is GAGVSQSPSNKVTEKGKDVELRCDPISGHTALYWYRQSLGQGLEFLIYFQGNSAPDKSGLPSDRFSAERTGGSVSTLTIQRTQQEDSAVYLCASSLGQRSSYNEQFFGPGTRLTVL.

This clone occurred once. V gene TRBV2 combines with J gene TRBJ2-1; D might be TRBD2 (5 bases). Germline CDR1 and CDR2: SNHLY and FYNNEI. V lost 7 bases, J lost 2 bases, and 9 bases lay in between. The CDR3 is 13 residues long. The CDR3 region has the DNA TGTGCCAGCAAGAGCGGAGCCTACAATGAGCAGTTCTTC. The encoded protein is CASKSGAYNEQFF.